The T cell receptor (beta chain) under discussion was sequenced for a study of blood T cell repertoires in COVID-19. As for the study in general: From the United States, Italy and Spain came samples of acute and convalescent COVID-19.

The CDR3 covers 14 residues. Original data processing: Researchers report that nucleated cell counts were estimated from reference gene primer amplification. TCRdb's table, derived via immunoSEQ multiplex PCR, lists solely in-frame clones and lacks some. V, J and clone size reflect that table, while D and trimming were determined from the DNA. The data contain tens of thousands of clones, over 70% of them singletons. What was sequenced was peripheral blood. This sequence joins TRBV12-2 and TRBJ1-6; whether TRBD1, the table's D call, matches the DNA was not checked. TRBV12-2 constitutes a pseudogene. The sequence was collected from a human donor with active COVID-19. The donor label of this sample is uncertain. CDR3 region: CASRFTGEHSPLHF. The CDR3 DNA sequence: TGTGCAAGTCGCTTCACAGGGGAACACTCACCCCTCCACTTT.